This TCR beta chain was identified during a study of blood T cells in healthy people across ages (dated by TCRdb to the mid-2010s). About the study as a whole: Template switching captured roughly one uniquely barcoded TCR beta cDNA molecule per two T cells in model experiments. Four age groups were formed from the donors: young (average approximately 17 years), middle-aged (more than 35), aged (around 62) and long-lived (about 80). To avoid experimental bias, donors of different ages were spread randomly across the sequencing lanes. Using the same blood draw, the study looked at two additional independent replicas of 1 million unique cDNA reads for two donors, one aged 18 to 29 and the other aged 80 or older. To track age-related changes in TCR beta repertoire diversity, the study relied on deep sequencing normalized with unique cDNA molecular identifiers. On the study overall, not on this receptor specifically: Estimates of total diversity based on one million sequenced T cells were regarded as lower bounds and as underestimates. Because profiling used bulk unsorted PBMCs, naive and antigen-experienced compartments could not be compared conclusively. Observed TCR beta diversity correlated strongly with the percentage of naive T cells measured by flow cytometry. The long-lived group showed more naive CD4+ T cells, fewer expanded clones and increased TCR diversity than the aged group, suggesting age selection. The CMV infection status of donors was not known, potentially confounding age-related changes in expanded clonotypes. Observed TCR beta diversity per million T cells fell roughly linearly with age, and a significant reduction was already apparent by age about 38.

The library was produced with 5' RACE. Sequencing was performed on an Illumina HiSeq 2500. A second roughly 7 to 11 cycle PCR used a sample-barcoded 5' primer and a J-beta primer mix. Each TCR beta cDNA molecule received a unique molecular identifier from a template-switch 5' adaptor carrying 12 random nucleotides. Each sample yielded at least 2.5 million CDR3-containing paired-end reads. All of the RNA was converted into first-strand cDNA using the Mint cDNA synthesis kit, with a TRBC-specific oligonucleotide serving as the primer. Following uracil-DNA glycosylase treatment, a first 18-cycle PCR with universal primers M1SS and BC2_uni_R was performed on all cDNA. The published analysis was carried out like this. For normalization, 1 million high-quality reads, each with a distinct molecular identifier, were randomly selected from each sample. Instead of being binned into consensus sequences, reads that shared molecular identifiers were thrown out. MiTCR, set to a Q25 quality threshold and the strictest error-elimination algorithm, was used for CDR3 identification, clonotype clustering and error correction. A nonparametric unseen species model with Euler transformation was used to estimate lower-bound total TCR beta diversity. The raw public data were reprocessed by TCRdb itself: fastp quality trimming at Q25, MiXCR clonotype calling, in-frame beta chains only. Each record represents a unique CDR3 protein, reported with the most common genes and DNA among its rows. What appears here as the V and J calls and clone size reflects TCRdb's work, not the paper's. Recorded for this sample are 800,000 to 950,000 distinct CDR3 sequences; around 46% of them occurred a single time. The ten largest clones represent over 10% of the sample.

This clonotype was counted a few times. Its antigen remains unidentified. Per-nucleotide qualities are absent, and no much larger clonotype sits a single base away. The donors were a few dozen Caucasian individuals from Russia, aged roughly 6 to 100 years, who were systemically healthy. Approximately 9.3 milliliters of peripheral blood were drawn from each donor into EDTA-treated Vacutainer tubes. Ficoll-Paque density-gradient centrifugation was used to isolate PBMCs, with at least 6 million obtained per sample. Total RNA was extracted from PBMCs with Trizol reagent, with at least 6 micrograms obtained per sample. For every donor, an aliquot of PBMCs went through flow cytometry to measure the percentages of naive CD45RAhigh/CD27high T cells. CDR1 and CDR2, per the germline V gene, are KGHSH and LQKENI. From V the trimming removes 3 bases and from J it removes 4 bases, while the gene matches leave 6 bases of the junction unaccounted for. The CDR3 contains 16 residues, cysteine and phenylalanine counted. Only the CDR3 DNA stays, 48 bases, in frame from base 1.

The chain is assembled from TRBV18 and TRBJ2-1, and TRBD2 aligns with 10 junction nucleotides. The TCR sequence derives from a man aged 30 to 45 in good health. Source material: blood. The DNA sequence follows: TGTGCCAGCTCACCCCGAGCGGGGGGGCCATACAATGAGCAGTTCTTC. Its amino acids are CASSPRAGGPYNEQFF. Beyond the CDR3, the reference TRBV18 and TRBJ2-1 genes provide the residues; the full variable domain reads: NAGVMQNPRHLVRRRGQEARLRCSPMKGHSHVYWYRQLPEEGLKFMVYLQKENIIDESGMPKERFSAEFPKEGPSILRIQQVVRGDSAAYFCASSPRAGGPYNEQFFGPGTRLTVL.